This section outlines one T cell receptor (beta chain) sequence together with its context. Antigen: not known. CDR3 length: 14 amino acids. The V gene's germline CDR1 is MGHRA and CDR2 YSYEKL. Trimming cost V 0 bases and J 4 bases, with 7 bases left between them. Time point specified: persistent/refractory GD, antithyroid drugs over 5 years with positive TRAb. Making the TCR library involved RNA that had been extracted from PBMCs. Diagnoses of Graves' disease were made by American Thyroid Association guidelines. Patients of an endocrinology department in Xi'an, China, were included. The data are from a study of regulatory T cells in long-lasting Graves disease. Findings and caveats of the study: Favored usage of TRBV28, TRBJ1-2 and TRBJ2-5 was recorded in persistent disease. Persistent patients shared more public clonotypes (2,741) than new patients (more than 900).

In building TCR beta libraries, iRepertoire HTBI primers were used together with Arm-PCR of CDR3 regions. TCRdb recomputed calls from the multiplex PCR reads with MiXCR, one row per CDR3 protein. There are 600,000 to 800,000 distinct CDR3 sequences in the sample; 30% occur only once, and 40% to 50% lies in the top ten. Sequenced here: peripheral blood mononuclear cells (PBMCs), sampled when the disease was refractory, from a patient treated with antithyroid drugs. This chain uses TRBV4-1 with TRBJ1-5; D is unclear. This clonotype was obtained from a female donor with Graves disease. CDR3 nucleotides: TGCGCCAGCAGCCAAGAGGGTGGGAATCAGCCCCAGCATTTT. Residues: CASSQEGGNQPQHF.